The 23 T cell receptor beta chains below all came from one sample that was sequenced in a study of T cell clonality in common variable immunodeficiency. Findings and limits, study-wide: Fewer deletions and N-nucleotide insertions were reportedly seen in common variable immunodeficiency TCR beta sequences.

These TCRs are of unknown antigen specificity. Sequencing was performed with immunoSEQ multiplex PCR; in TCRdb, only in-frame clones are kept and a portion is missing. Sampling found approximately 26,000 clones, none seen once. Sequenced input: peripheral blood mononuclear cells. Receptor source: a human donor with common variable immunodeficiency.

CDR3 bases read: TGTGCCAGTAGTCAACAGGGGGCGAGGGAGACC. It specifies CASSQQGARET. The entire CDR3 protein is CASSQQGARETQYF. The V and J genes are TRBV19 and TRBJ2-5; 9 nucleotides line up with TRBD1. Sequencing ends 3 residues short of the CDR3 end; the germline J gene provides the rest. Germline loops: CDR1 LNHDA, CDR2 SQIVND (reference sequence). J gave up 5 bases and V 5 bases, and 6 bases lay outside the gene matches. The CDR3 contains 14 residues.

Comments on this clone: Read sequence stops 3 residues before the CDR3 end, and the germline J gene provides the missing end. The J gene is TRBJ2-1, the V gene TRBV7-9; D might be TRBD2 (6 bases). The CDR3 is 15 amino acids. Trimming removed 1 base at V and 7 bases at J, with 14 bases between. CDR1 is SEHNR and CDR2 is FQNEAQ in the germline V gene (reference sequence). This CDR3 is CASSLGTPRGNEQFF. Partial CDR3 DNA: TGTGCCAGCAGCTTAGGGACCCCTCGGGGGAATGAG.

A word on this clone: The read finishes 3 residues shy of the CDR3 end, and the germline J gene is used to complete it. The rearrangement uses TRBV20-1 and TRBJ2-7; 8 nucleotides line up with TRBD1. Looked up from germline, CDR1 is DFQATT and CDR2 is SNEGSKA (reference sequence). V trimming: 3 bases; J trimming: 5 bases; junction bases outside the gene matches: 15. The CDR3 totals 16 residues. The part of the CDR3 DNA that was read is TGCAGTGCTAGCGGGGCAGGGGGCGACGAGGTCCACGAG. Protein: CSASGAGGDEVHE. The entire CDR3 reads CSASGAGGDEVHEQYF.

There are a few counts of this clone. The CDR3 goes on 3 residues after the read ends, and that part is filled in from the germline J gene. The chain uses TRBV7-2 and TRBJ2-7, with TRBD2 matching 10 bases. Germline V gene data show CDR1 as SGHTA and CDR2 as FQGNSA. CDR3 length equals 15 residues. The V gene end was trimmed by 6 bases and the J gene end by 2 bases; junction bases not matched to a gene: 7. The DNA read from the CDR3 is TGTGCCAGCAGGCTCAGCGGGGGGGACACCTACGAG. Encoded protein: CASRLSGGDTYE. The full CDR3 protein is CASRLSGGDTYEQYF.

This clone was seen many times. The read is 3 residues too short to cover the CDR3 end, so that end is filled in from the germline J gene. J is TRBJ2-2 and V is TRBV19; 12 bases align to TRBD2. J was trimmed by 4 bases and V by 3 bases; bases with no gene match: 6. There are 17 residues in the CDR3. In germline, CDR1 is LNHDA, CDR2 SQIVND (reference sequence). CDR3 loop: CASSILAGGPGTGELFF. CDR3 DNA (partial): TGTGCCAGTAGTATCCTAGCGGGGGGGCCAGGCACCGGGGAG.

This clone was observed many times. The read falls 3 residues short of the CDR3 end, and the missing part is taken from the germline J gene. This rearrangement joins TRBV29-1 to TRBJ1-1; TRBD1 might be the D (5 bases). The V end lost 7 bases, the J end lost 1 base, and 10 bases lay between the germline ends. The CDR3 consists of 12 residues. From germline, CDR1 is SQVTM and CDR2 ANQGSEA. The CDR3 DNA, read in part, is TGCAGCGCCCAGAGGGGGAACACTGAA. It is translated as CSAQRGNTE. The full CDR3 protein is CSAQRGNTEAFF.

This clone has more than one count but fewer than ten. The read gets to within 3 residues of the CDR3 end, and the germline J gene fills in the rest. J is TRBJ1-5 and V is TRBV7-8; tentatively, D is TRBD1 (5 bases). Germline lookup yields CDR1 SGHVS and CDR2 FQNEAQ. The CDR3 is made up of 17 amino acids. V lost 5 bases, J lost 5 bases, and 22 bases lay in between. CDR3 residues: CASSARRGGSSDQPQHF. The sequenced CDR3 bases are TGTGCCAGCAGCGCCCGCCGGGGGGGATCGTCCGATCAGCCC. The variable domain in full, completed from reference TRBV7-8 and TRBJ1-5, reads GAGVSQSPRYKVAKRGQDVALRCDPISGHVSLFWYQQALGQGPEFLTYFQNEAQLDKSGLPSDRFFAERPEGSVSTLKIQRTQQEDSAVYLCASSARRGGSSDQPQHFGDGTRLSIL.

This clone was counted only a few times. The DNA ends 3 residues before the CDR3 does, and the rest of the CDR3 is filled in from the germline J gene. The genes are TRBV6-2 or TRBV6-3 and TRBJ1-2; unclear D gene. The CDR3 consists of 12 residues. Germline assignment: CDR1 MNHEY and CDR2 SVGEGT. V shed 4 bases and J shed 6 bases, with 9 bases lying between them. The CDR3 loop reads CASSFIHNGYTF. CDR3 DNA, as far as it was read: TGTGCCAGCAGTTTTATCCACAATGGC.

The sample holds a few counts of this clone. The read gets to within 3 residues of the CDR3 end, and the germline J gene fills in the rest. V is TRBV11-2 and J is TRBJ1-1, with a possible D match to TRBD1 (5 bases). V lost 5 bases and J 7 bases, leaving 14 bases between the germline ends. Germline V CDR1 and CDR2: SGHAT, FQNNGV. The CDR3 runs to 13 residues. The CDR3 region is CASSLGGGDEAFF. CDR3 bases read: TGTGCCAGCAGCCTAGGCGGGGGGGATGAA.

This clone was seen many times. The read ends 3 residues before the CDR3 terminus; that terminus is restored from the germline J gene. This chain connects TRBV5-1 to TRBJ2-2; the D is unclear. The length of the CDR3 is 16 residues. In germline, CDR1 is SGHRS, CDR2 YFSETQ. Trimming took 4 bases from V and 1 from J, leaving 14 bases between them. Incomplete CDR3 DNA: TGCGCCAGCAGCCTTGCATGGGCACGGAACACCGGGGAG. Translated: CASSLAWARNTGE. The whole CDR3 sequence reads CASSLAWARNTGELFF.

This clone was found many times. Read sequence stops 3 residues before the CDR3 end, and the germline J gene provides the missing end. J is TRBJ2-2 and V is TRBV29-1; D perhaps matches TRBD1 (6 bases). V lost 3 bases and J lost 6, with 11 bases in between. Per germline, CDR1 SQVTM and CDR2 ANQGSEA. The CDR3 has 13 amino acids. CDR3 sequence: CSVDRGRAGELFF. CDR3 bases read: TGCAGCGTTGACAGGGGAAGGGCCGGGGAG.

This clone was detected a few times. The read terminates 3 residues ahead of where the CDR3 ends, so the germline J gene completes it. The V call is TRBV7-6, the J call TRBJ1-4; weak D call: TRBD1 (6 bases). Looked up from germline, CDR1 is SGHVS and CDR2 is FNYEAQ. V lost 2 bases to trimming and J lost 7 bases, with 17 bases between them. CDR3 length equals 16 residues. The CDR3 region is CASSLLDRVSFEKLFF. The CDR3 bases that were read are TGTGCCAGCAGCTTACTGGACAGAGTCAGTTTTGAAAAA.

A few counts support this clone. The CDR3 end lies 3 residues beyond the end of the read and is filled in from the germline J gene. The rearrangement links TRBV7-6 to TRBJ2-5; TRBD2 agrees at 12 bases. This CDR3 spans 15 amino acids. Germline V gene sequence: CDR1 SGHVS, CDR2 FNYEAQ. V was clipped by 3 bases and J by 7 bases; unmatched bases: 6. This CDR3 reads CASSLTSGGSGTQYF. Incomplete CDR3 DNA: TGTGCCAGCAGCTTGACTAGCGGGGGATCCGGGACC. The full variable domain, rest sourced from reference TRBV7-6 and TRBJ2-5, is GAGVSQSPRYKVTKRGQDVALRCDPISGHVSLYWYRQALGQGPEFLTYFNYEAQQDKSGLPNDRFSAERPEGSISTLTIQRTEQRDSAMYRCASSLTSGGSGTQYFGPGTRLLVL.

Regarding this clone: The CDR3 extends 3 residues past the end of the read, so its final part is completed from the germline J gene. The chain uses TRBV7-9 and TRBJ2-5, with TRBD1 matching 8 bases. The CDR3 runs to 15 residues. Germline CDR1 and CDR2: SEHNR and FQNEAQ (reference sequence). V dropped 2 bases and J dropped 5; count of bases not matched to a gene: 7. The sequenced CDR3 bases are TGTGCCAGCAGCTTAATAGTCAGGGGGCCGGAGACC. Amino acids: CASSLIVRGPET. The CDR3, in full, reads CASSLIVRGPETQYF.

In its sample, this clone was seen many times. The DNA ends 3 residues before the CDR3 does, and the rest of the CDR3 is filled in from the germline J gene. This rearrangement joins TRBV20-1 to TRBJ2-5; D unresolved. The length of the CDR3 is 12 residues. Deletions cut 0 bases from V and 3 bases from J, with 5 bases between. Germline V gene sequence: CDR1 DFQATT, CDR2 SNEGSKA (reference sequence). The CDR3 here is CSARDREETQYF. The covered CDR3 bases are TGCAGTGCTAGAGATCGGGAAGAGACC.

This clone showed up many times. The read ends 3 residues shy of where the CDR3 ends; the end is completed using the germline J gene. The V call is TRBV19, the J call TRBJ2-1; 11 nucleotides match TRBD2. J was trimmed by 8 bases and V by 0 bases; bases with no gene match: 3. Germline-derived CDR1 and CDR2 are LNHDA and SQIVND (reference sequence). The CDR3 is 15 residues long. The CDR3 bases that were read are TGTGCCAGTAGTATAGATAGCGGGGGGGCCGATGAG. This gives the protein CASSIDSGGADE. The whole CDR3 region reads CASSIDSGGADEQFF.

About this clone itself: The missing CDR3 end, 3 residues past where the read stops, is filled in from the germline J gene. The chain combines TRBV6-2 or TRBV6-3 with TRBJ2-5, with D unclear. Trimming removed 6 bases from V and 5 bases from J, with 10 bases in between. The germline gives CDR1 MNHEY, CDR2 SVGEGT. The CDR3 consists of 12 residues. The CDR3 bases that were read are TGTGCCAGCAGGAGAACGAGGGAGACC. It translates to CASRRTRET. The full CDR3 reads CASRRTRETQYF.

About this clone: The CDR3 end lies 3 residues beyond the end of the read and is filled in from the germline J gene. The chain carries TRBV2 and TRBJ1-6; 9 positions match TRBD1. The CDR3 length is 15 residues. Unmatched junction bases numbered 3, after V lost 4 bases and J lost 5 bases. Germline values: CDR1 SNHLY, CDR2 FYNNEI. Partial CDR3 DNA: TGTGCCAGCAGTGGGGACAGGGCTAATAATTCACCC. Translation: CASSGDRANNSP. The full-length CDR3 reads as CASSGDRANNSPLHF.

Turning to this clone: The read finishes 3 residues shy of the CDR3 end, and the germline J gene is used to complete it. This chain connects TRBV5-1 to TRBJ2-3, with 9 bases fitting TRBD1. V dropped 0 bases and J dropped 2; count of bases not matched to a gene: 4. Germline lookup yields CDR1 SGHRS and CDR2 YFSETQ. CDR3 length: 16 amino acids. CDR3 DNA (partial): TGCGCCAGCAGCTTGGGACAGGGGGGGGACACAGATACG. Translated, it gives CASSLGQGGDTDT. The full CDR3 protein is CASSLGQGGDTDTQYF.

In regard to this clone: The missing CDR3 end, 3 residues past where the read stops, is filled in from the germline J gene. This sequence joins TRBV7-3 and TRBJ1-1; 12 bases match TRBD1. J was trimmed by 6 bases and V by 5 bases; bases with no gene match: 4. This CDR3 is 14 amino acids long. The V gene's germline CDR1 is SGHTA and CDR2 FQGTGA. CDR3 protein: CASSRGQGASEAFF. CDR3 DNA, as far as it was read: TGTGCCAGCAGCAGGGGACAGGGGGCGTCTGAA.

For this clone: From the germline J gene comes the end of the CDR3, since the read stops 3 residues before it. This sequence joins TRBV7-9 and TRBJ2-1, with D possibly being TRBD1 (6 bases). Trimming took off 6 bases at V and 0 bases at J, with 12 bases between the two ends. CDR3 length: 15 residues. Looked up from germline, CDR1 is SEHNR and CDR2 is FQNEAQ (reference sequence). This CDR3 reads CASSLDRSSYNEQFF. The part of the CDR3 DNA that was read is TGTGCCAGCAGTCTAGACAGGAGCTCCTACAATGAG.

This clone appeared a few times. The CDR3 end is not reached by the read, which stops 3 residues before it; the germline J gene fills it in. The rearrangement uses TRBV7-6 and TRBJ2-7; D gene unclear. From germline, CDR1 is SGHVS and CDR2 FNYEAQ. With 6 bases removed from V and 6 bases from J, the gap between germline ends came to 18 bases. This CDR3 is 14 amino acids long. The CDR3 sequence is CASSPTWVSGEQYF. The CDR3 bases that were read are TGTGCCAGCAGTCCCACATGGGTGTCAGGCGAG.

This clone was counted ten times or more. Sequencing ends 3 residues short of the CDR3 end; the germline J gene provides the rest. The chain joins TRBV12-3 or TRBV12-4 to TRBJ2-7; D perhaps matches TRBD1 (5 bases). The CDR3 contains 13 residues. The V gene lost 8 bases and the J gene lost 0 bases, with 11 bases spanning the gap. This CDR3 is CASARGNSYEQYF. The CDR3 DNA, read in part, is TGTGCCAGCGCTAGGGGTAACTCCTACGAG.